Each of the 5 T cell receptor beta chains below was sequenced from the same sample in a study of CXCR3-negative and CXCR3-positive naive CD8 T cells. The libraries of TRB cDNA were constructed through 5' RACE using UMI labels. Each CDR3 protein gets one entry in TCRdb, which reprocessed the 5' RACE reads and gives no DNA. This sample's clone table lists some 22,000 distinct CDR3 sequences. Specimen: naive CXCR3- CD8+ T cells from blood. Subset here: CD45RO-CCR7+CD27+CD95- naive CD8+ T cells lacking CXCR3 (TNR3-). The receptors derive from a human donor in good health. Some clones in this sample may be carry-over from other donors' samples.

CDR3 residues: CSAEPNSNYGYTF. The chain employs TRBV20-1 and TRBJ1-2. Germline assignment: CDR1 DFQATT and CDR2 SNEGSKA (reference sequence). The CDR3 has 13 amino acids.

This chain's CDR3 is CASSLGAYSYEQYF. This rearrangement joins TRBV7-6 to TRBJ2-7. The CDR3 runs to 14 residues. CDR1 is SGHVS and CDR2 is FNYEAQ in the germline V gene.

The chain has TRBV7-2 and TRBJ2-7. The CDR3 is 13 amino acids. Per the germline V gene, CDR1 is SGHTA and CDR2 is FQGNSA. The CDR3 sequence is CASSLATAYEQYF.

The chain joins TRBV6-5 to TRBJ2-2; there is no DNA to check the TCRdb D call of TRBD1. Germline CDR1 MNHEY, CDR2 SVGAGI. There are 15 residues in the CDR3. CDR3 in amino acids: CASRQDRGNTGELFF.

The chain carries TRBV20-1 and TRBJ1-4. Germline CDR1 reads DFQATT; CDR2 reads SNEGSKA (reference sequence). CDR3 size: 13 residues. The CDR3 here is CSAGARPGEKLFF.